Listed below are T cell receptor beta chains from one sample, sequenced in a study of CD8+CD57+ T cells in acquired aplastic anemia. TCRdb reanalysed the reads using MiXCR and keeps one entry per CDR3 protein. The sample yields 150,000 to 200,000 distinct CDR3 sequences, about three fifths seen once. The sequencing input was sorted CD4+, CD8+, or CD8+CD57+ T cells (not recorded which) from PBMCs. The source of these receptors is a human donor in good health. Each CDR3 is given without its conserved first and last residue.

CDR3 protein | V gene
AITGTENTEAF | TRBV10-3
ASKSGGASSEQY | TRBV11-3
ASSRDSGRLGEKLF | TRBV5-1
ASSLGREQF | TRBV7-9
ASSDSKAFSNQPQH | TRBV6-4
ASSLDRGHEKLF | TRBV9
ASSTGQLQETQY | TRBV7-2
ASSLAGVFYEQY | TRBV5-6
SISSPGVRNEQF | TRBV20-1
ASSVSGSPLYEQY | TRBV19
SVESETGGGYGYT | TRBV29-1
SAAIGLRTLTNTEAF | TRBV20-1
ASSQYGESGETQY | TRBV3-1
ASPRGGEQF | TRBV2
ASSQETDWAKNIQY | TRBV14
ASSRDTLDTQY | TRBV11-3
ATRSGRDYLNEQY | TRBV24-1
ASSVSGAGANVLT | TRBV12-3/TRBV12-4
ASSELEHTGGWQETQY | TRBV25-1
ASSLTGAYT | TRBV11-2
ASSSERGSYEQY | TRBV7-2
ASSPPTAPMNTEAF | TRBV7-8